This T cell receptor (beta chain) was sequenced in a study of blood T cell repertoires in COVID-19. Across the whole study: Samples came from the United States, Italy and Spain, spanning acute and convalescent COVID-19. Sample material is recorded as cDNA or gDNA derived from T cells, B-cell-depleted T cells, or PBMCs.

Sequenced by immunoSEQ multiplex PCR; TCRdb stores in-frame clones only, minus some. The data show around 150,000 clones, with roughly 80% seen just once and 2.8% held by the top ten. The TCR was taken from a man between 65 and 85 years old with acute or convalescent COVID-19. The sample consisted of peripheral blood.

CDR3 loop: CASSTRGDQETQYF. The CDR3 DNA reads as TGTGCCAGCAGCACCCGGGGGGACCAAGAGACCCAGTACTTC. The chain carries TRBV9 and TRBJ2-5, with 7 bases aligning to TRBD2. Looked up from germline, CDR1 is SGDLS and CDR2 is YYNGEE. The V segment lost 4 bases and the J segment 0 bases; nucleotides outside the gene matches: 3. The CDR3 contains 14 residues.